Sequencing of this TCR beta chain was carried out in a study of T cell responses to AZD1222 COVID-19 vaccine. The CDR3 runs to 16 residues. The method was immunoSEQ multiplex PCR; TCRdb's version includes in-frame clones alone and lacks a portion of them. The sample shows about 100,000 clones, around 94% of them seen only once. The clonotype comes from an adult in good health. The sample consisted of peripheral blood, taken on day 0 of AZD1222 vaccination. This chain links TRBV12-2 with TRBJ2-7; whether TRBD2, the table's D call, matches the DNA was not checked. TRBV12-2 is a pseudogene locus. In nucleotides, the CDR3 is TGTGCAAGTCGCTTAGTCGGTTCCCCCTTGTTCCACGAGCAGTACTTC. Protein product: CASRLVGSPLFHEQYF.